The 25 T cell receptor beta chains below come from one sample, sequenced in a study of blood T cells in healthy people across ages. Next came a second PCR, run for about 6 to 11 cycles, which used a sample-barcoded 5' primer along with a J-beta primer mix. One entry per CDR3 protein, called by TCRdb with MiXCR from the 5' RACE reads. The sample consists of roughly 730,000 distinct CDR3 sequences, 45% to 70% of them appearing once. Sequencing was done on a sample of blood. The receptor source for this set is a man aged 35-49 years in good health.

The CDR3 DNA reads TGTGCCAGCAGTTCTGGGGAAGGCACTGAAGCTTTCTTT. Protein product: CASSSGEGTEAFF. The J gene is TRBJ1-1, the V gene TRBV6-2 or TRBV6-3, with D uncertain. Looked up from germline, CDR1 is MNHEY and CDR2 is SVGEGT. The CDR3 sequence is 13 residues long. Trimming removed 4 bases from V and 4 bases from J, with 10 bases in between.

There are a few counts of this clonotype. The chain recombines TRBV20-1 with TRBJ2-5, with 8 bases that match TRBD1. The trim removed 3 bases at V and 4 bases at J, leaving 7 bases unmatched. Germline assignment: CDR1 DFQATT and CDR2 SNEGSKA (reference sequence). The CDR3 length is 14 residues. CDR3 sequence reads: CSASDRGLGETQYF. The CDR3 nucleotides are TGCAGTGCTAGCGACAGGGGCTTGGGAGAGACCCAGTACTTC.

The chain couples TRBV7-2 to TRBJ2-1, with 11 bases identical to TRBD2. J lost 3 bases, V lost 2 bases, and 9 bases had no gene match. In germline, CDR1 is SGHTA, CDR2 FQGNSA. The length of the CDR3 is 18 residues. In nucleotides, the CDR3 is TGTGCCAGCAGCTTAAGGGCGGCTAGCGGGGGGATCTACAATGAGCAGTTCTTC. Its translation is CASSLRAASGGIYNEQFF.

This clonotype was found a few times. The rearrangement links TRBV27 to TRBJ2-6, with D possibly TRBD2 on 6 matching bases. CDR3 length: 16 amino acids. Germline V gene data show CDR1 as MNHEY and CDR2 as SMNVEV (reference sequence). The V gene lost 5 bases and the J gene lost 2 bases, with 13 bases spanning the gap. The CDR3 region is CASSTVGSAGANVLTF. The CDR3 nucleotides read TGTGCCAGCAGTACCGTCGGGAGTGCTGGGGCCAACGTCCTGACTTTC.

The chain combines TRBV20-1 with TRBJ2-7; 7 bases line up with TRBD1. The CDR3 spans 15 residues. Germline values: CDR1 DFQATT, CDR2 SNEGSKA (reference sequence). After removal of 0 bases from V and 0 bases from J, the junction contained 5 bases not matched to a gene. CDR3 in amino acids: CSARDRGQSSYEQYF. Written as DNA, the CDR3 is TGCAGTGCTAGAGATCGGGGACAGAGCTCCTACGAGCAGTACTTC.

This chain uses TRBV29-1 with TRBJ2-3, with 7 bases matching TRBD1. Per the germline V gene, CDR1 is SQVTM and CDR2 is ANQGSEA. The junction had 4 bases not matched to a gene; V was cut back by 8 bases and J by 2 bases. This CDR3 is 12 amino acids long. Here the CDR3 DNA reads TGCAGCCTCGGACAGGACACAGATACGCAGTATTTT. Translated: CSLGQDTDTQYF.

The chain couples TRBV9 to TRBJ1-1, with D maybe TRBD1 (5 bases). This CDR3 spans 15 amino acids. The V end was cut by 0 bases, the J end by 1 base, with 10 bases between. Germline loops: CDR1 SGDLS, CDR2 YYNGEE. CDR3: CASSVVPGENTEAFF. CDR3 nucleotide sequence: TGTGCCAGCAGCGTAGTTCCGGGGGAGAACACTGAAGCTTTCTTT.

This chain links TRBV5-1 with TRBJ2-5; 13 bases are a match to TRBD2. The V and J ends lost 1 base and 11 bases, in that order; junction bases with no gene match: 11. Per the germline V gene, CDR1 is SGHRS and CDR2 is YFSETQ. This CDR3 comprises 16 residues. CDR3 residues: CASSLRTSGRSNEQYF. The CDR3 DNA sequence: TGCGCCAGCAGCTTGAGGACTAGCGGGAGATCTAATGAGCAGTACTTC.

CDR3 sequence reads: CASSTKTAPYNEQYF. The DNA of the CDR3 is TGTGCCAGCAGCACAAAGACGGCGCCCTACAATGAGCAGTACTTC. J is TRBJ2-1 and V is TRBV5-6; unclear D gene. With the DNA end fitting TRBJ2-7 better, the J assignment may be wrong. Germline V CDR1 and CDR2: SGHDT, YYEEEE. The CDR3 loop spans 15 amino acids.

This clonotype was recorded at least ten times. The rearrangement uses TRBV11-1 and TRBJ1-6; possible D gene TRBD1, 6 bases. The V gene lost 5 bases and the J gene lost 7 bases, with 15 bases spanning the gap. The germline CDR1 and CDR2 sequences are SGHAT and FQDESV (reference sequence). The CDR3 totals 15 residues. The CDR3 DNA follows: TGTGCCAGCAGCGTAATCGGGACATCAAATTCACCCCTCCACTTT. Translating it yields CASSVIGTSNSPLHF.

With respect to this clonotype: Germline is not matched at one junction end, which may reflect a read error. The chain joins TRBV20-1 to TRBJ2-3; the D is unclear. The CDR3 has 14 amino acids. Germline CDR1 reads DFQATT; CDR2 reads SNEGSKA (reference sequence). The CDR3 sequence: CSARPIPSTDTRYF. CDR3 coding DNA: TGCAGTGCTAGACCAATTCCGAGCACAGATACGCGGTATTTT.

The J gene is TRBJ2-3, the V gene TRBV20-1; unclear D gene. Deletions cut 0 bases from V and 3 bases from J, with 16 bases between. Germline-derived CDR1 and CDR2 are DFQATT and SNEGSKA (reference sequence). CDR3 length equals 16 residues. The CDR3 spells CSARDQLTSGTDTQYF. Written as DNA, the CDR3 is TGCAGTGCTAGAGATCAGTTGACGTCCGGGACAGATACGCAGTATTTT.

The chain employs TRBV7-8 and TRBJ2-7; unclear D gene. This CDR3 is 14 amino acids long. CDR1 and CDR2 from the germline V gene are SGHVS and FQNEAQ. The germline V and J ends were trimmed by 4 bases and 2 bases, with 12 bases remaining between them. The CDR3 here is CASSSDLGTYEQYF. CDR3 DNA sequence: TGTGCCAGCAGCTCGGACCTGGGTACCTACGAGCAGTACTTC.

The chain links TRBV24-1 to TRBJ2-4; 8 nucleotides line up with TRBD2. The J call may be in error: the DNA end matches TRBJ2-5 better. The length of the CDR3 is 19 residues. Germline CDR1 KGHDR, CDR2 SFDVKD. Here the CDR3 reads CATSVLLAKREPPEETQYF. The CDR3 DNA reads as TGTGCCACCAGTGTATTGCTGGCAAAGCGGGAGCCTCCAGAAGAGACCCAGTACTTC.

This clonotype was counted once. The chain has TRBV24-1 and TRBJ2-5; the D gene is possibly TRBD1 (6 bases). The V end lost 6 bases, the J end lost 0 bases, and 10 bases lay between the germline ends. This CDR3 region has 14 residues. Looked up from germline, CDR1 is KGHDR and CDR2 is SFDVKD. CDR3 protein: CATSQNRDQETQYF. CDR3 nucleotide sequence: TGTGCCACCAGTCAGAACAGGGACCAAGAGACCCAGTACTTC.

The V gene is TRBV6-2 or TRBV6-3, the J gene TRBJ2-1; D remains ambiguous. The V and J ends lost 3 bases and 8 bases respectively, with 20 bases between them. CDR1 MNHEY and CDR2 SVGEGT come from the germline V gene. The CDR3 length is 16 residues. The CDR3 region is CASSYGVSAPGYEQFF. As DNA, the CDR3 is TGTGCCAGCAGTTATGGGGTGAGCGCCCCCGGGTATGAGCAGTTCTTC.

The J gene is TRBJ1-5, the V gene TRBV6-6; tentative D call: TRBD1 (5 bases). This CDR3 region has 14 residues. Germline CDR1 MNHNY, CDR2 SVGAGI (reference sequence). V shed 5 bases and J shed 7 bases, with 15 bases lying between them. In DNA, the CDR3 is TGTGCCAGCAGTCCCAGCAGGGTCCTACAGCCCCAGCATTTT. Translation gives CASSPSRVLQPQHF.

CDR3 nucleotide sequence: TGTGCCAGCAGCCAAGATCTTTTAGCGGGGGGCCAAGAGACCCAGTACTTC. As protein: CASSQDLLAGGQETQYF. V gene TRBV4-2 combines with J gene TRBJ2-5, with TRBD2 identical over 10 bases. The CDR3 is 17 amino acids. The V and J ends lost 0 bases and 1 base, in that order; junction bases with no gene match: 5. Germline V gives CDR1 LGHNA, CDR2 YNFKEQ.

This chain uses TRBV7-9 with TRBJ2-1; TRBD2 matches 7 bases. CDR1 SEHNR and CDR2 FQNEAQ come from the germline V gene (reference sequence). V lost 5 bases, J lost 6 bases, and 16 bases stayed unmatched. The CDR3 totals 17 residues. The CDR3 loop reads CASSIERPTGLTNEQFF. CDR3 nucleotides: TGTGCCAGCAGCATTGAACGCCCAACGGGACTAACCAATGAGCAGTTCTTC. The complete variable domain, with remaining parts taken from reference TRBV7-9 and TRBJ2-1, reads DTGVSQNPRHKITKRGQNVTFRCDPISEHNRLYWYRQTLGQGPEFLTYFQNEAQLEKSRLLSDRFSAERPKGSFSTLEIQRTEQGDSAMYLCASSIERPTGLTNEQFFGPGTRLTVL.

The rearrangement uses TRBV5-8 and TRBJ2-1; unclear D gene. This CDR3 is 12 amino acids long. Trimming cost V 4 bases and J 10 bases, with 12 bases left between them. CDR1 SGHTS and CDR2 YDEGEE come from the germline V gene. CDR3: CASSQWAVEQFF. CDR3 DNA sequence: TGTGCCAGCAGCCAGTGGGCGGTGGAGCAGTTCTTC.

This clonotype was found once. The genes are TRBV27 and TRBJ2-5; 7 bases fit TRBD1. The CDR3 contains 15 residues. With V trimmed by 7 bases and J by 4 bases, 12 bases remained unmatched. Germline loops: CDR1 MNHEY, CDR2 SMNVEV (reference sequence). CDR3 DNA sequence: TGTGCCAGCATTACCTACAGGGGTGCCGTAGAGACCCAGTACTTC. Residues: CASITYRGAVETQYF.

The table lists this clonotype with a count of one. The V call is TRBV11-2, the J call TRBJ2-7; 9 bases match TRBD2. V shed 6 bases, J shed 0 bases, and the junction held 9 bases outside the gene matches. The CDR3 length is 16 residues. Germline CDR1 and CDR2: SGHAT and FQNNGV. For the CDR3, the DNA is TGTGCCAGCAGTCCTAAGACTAGCGGCAGCTCCTACGAGCAGTACTTC. Protein sequence: CASSPKTSGSSYEQYF.

For the CDR3, the DNA is TGTGCCAGCAGTTCTTACAGGGATTTCCTCTCCTACACCTTC. Its protein is CASSSYRDFLSYTF. J is TRBJ1-2 and V is TRBV11-3, with D possibly being TRBD1 (6 bases). This CDR3 comprises 14 residues. The germline V gene has CDR1 SGHNT and CDR2 YENEEA. The germline V and J ends were trimmed by 6 bases and 10 bases, with 21 bases remaining between them.

The rearrangement joins TRBV9 to TRBJ2-1; D is unclear. The CDR3 spans 14 residues. V was pared by 5 bases and J by 8 bases, with 17 bases between. CDR1 is SGDLS and CDR2 is YYNGEE in the germline V gene. The DNA of the CDR3 is TGTGCCAGCAGTCTAACCCCCGGGTATGATGAGCAGTTCTTC. This sequence encodes CASSLTPGYDEQFF.

The CDR3 bases are TGCGCCAGCAGCCAAGATCTCCGGGAGGCGGGGGGTGAGCAGTTCTTC. Amino acids: CASSQDLREAGGEQFF. The chain has TRBV4-3 and TRBJ2-1, with TRBD2 matching 8 bases. From germline, CDR1 is LGHNA and CDR2 YSLEER. This CDR3 has 16 amino acids. V trimming: 0 bases; J trimming: 9 bases; junction bases outside the gene matches: 10.